This T cell receptor (beta chain) appears in the sequencing data of a study of OX40 agonist ivuxolimab in advanced cancers. Looking at the study overall: Every 2 weeks, patients got intravenous ivuxolimab at one of six dose levels (0.01-10 mg/kg). Mean age around 64 years, range roughly 23 to 79; just over 80% male.

From germline, CDR1 is SGHRS and CDR2 YFSETQ. Trimming left V 2 bases short and J 6 bases short, with 11 bases between. The CDR3 has 14 amino acids. Clones were sequenced by immunoSEQ multiplex PCR, and TCRdb holds only the in-frame ones, with some missing. Among around 36,000 clones listed, approximately 79% were seen once. Researchers took blood at baseline, on cycle 4 day 1, and on cycle 7 day 1. The study's findings and limits: Antigen specificity remained undetermined for the expanded peripheral T cells.

Turning to this clone: The antigen remains undetermined.

V usage is TRBV5-1 and J usage is TRBJ2-2; D is undetermined. The source material was CD4+ or CD8+ T cells sorted from blood, sampled in a trial of the OX40 agonist ivuxolimab. The TCR comes from an adult with an advanced solid tumor such as melanoma, head and neck, liver or kidney cancer. Written as DNA, the CDR3 is TGCGCCAGCAGCTTCACAGACCCGGCCGGGGAGCTGTTTTTT. Encoded protein: CASSFTDPAGELFF.